This T cell receptor beta chain was captured by sequencing in a study of blood T cell repertoires in COVID-19. Germline CDR1 reads SGHNT; CDR2 reads YYREEE (reference sequence). CDR3 length: 15 residues. V gave up 3 bases and J gave up 3 bases; unmatched junction bases: 5. Authors' methods: Using reference gene primer amplification, nucleated cell counts were estimated. Clones were sequenced by immunoSEQ multiplex PCR, and TCRdb holds only the in-frame ones, with some missing. The V and J calls and clone size are taken from that table; D and trimming were inferred from the DNA. Of some 200,000 clones in the sample, roughly 85% were seen once. During active infection, Seattle patients enrolled and were then monitored through disease.

The TCR was taken from a woman in her 70s with COVID-19, enrolled during active disease. Sequenced material: peripheral blood. The chain joins TRBV5-4 to TRBJ1-1; 10 nucleotides align to TRBD1. The CDR3 loop reads CASSWDRGGYTEAFF. CDR3 sequence (DNA): TGTGCCAGCAGCTGGGACAGGGGAGGGTACACTGAAGCTTTCTTT. Full variable domain (rest looked up from reference TRBV5-4 and TRBJ1-1): ETGVTQSPTHLIKTRGQQVTLRCSSQSGHNTVSWYQQALGQGPQFIFQYYREEENGRGNFPPRFSGLQFPNYSSELNVNALELDDSALYLCASSWDRGGYTEAFFGQGTRLTVV.